One T cell receptor beta chain is described in this entry. The target antigen is unknown. Deletions cut 0 bases from V and 0 bases from J, with 18 bases between. The germline CDR1 and CDR2 sequences are MNHEY and SMNVEV (reference sequence). CDR3 length: 20 residues. Profiling relied on immunoSEQ multiplex PCR, and the TCRdb table lists in-frame clones only, not all of them. The sample yields roughly 510,000 clones, around 88% seen once. Treatment described: 15 to 20 received Ad26.COV2.S at low or high dose, single or two shots; about five received placebo; per-sample allocation not given. Sampling was done on day 63 after the first vaccine or placebo injection. This specimen comes from a study of Ad26.COV2.S vaccination and SARS-CoV-2 variants. For the study at large: The Ad26.COV2.S arm of the COV1001 trial was where the donor was placed. The study gave Ad26.COV2.S intramuscularly, once or twice 56 days apart.

Study results and limitations: From the TCR breadth and depth analyses, total T cell responses may have been underestimated. Measurement of non-spike TCR breadth gave similar results in vaccine and placebo recipients.

The specimen was peripheral blood, collected in a trial of Ad26.COV2.S vaccine versus placebo. V and J are TRBV27 and TRBJ1-6; possibly TRBD1 for D (6 bases). This receptor was obtained from a person between 18 and 65 years old who received the Ad26.COV2.S COVID-19 vaccine or a placebo. CDR3 in DNA: TGTGCCAGCAGTTTATCAAACAGGGCCGGGGCCCCCTCCTATAATTCACCCCTCCACTTT. Translated, it gives CASSLSNRAGAPSYNSPLHF.